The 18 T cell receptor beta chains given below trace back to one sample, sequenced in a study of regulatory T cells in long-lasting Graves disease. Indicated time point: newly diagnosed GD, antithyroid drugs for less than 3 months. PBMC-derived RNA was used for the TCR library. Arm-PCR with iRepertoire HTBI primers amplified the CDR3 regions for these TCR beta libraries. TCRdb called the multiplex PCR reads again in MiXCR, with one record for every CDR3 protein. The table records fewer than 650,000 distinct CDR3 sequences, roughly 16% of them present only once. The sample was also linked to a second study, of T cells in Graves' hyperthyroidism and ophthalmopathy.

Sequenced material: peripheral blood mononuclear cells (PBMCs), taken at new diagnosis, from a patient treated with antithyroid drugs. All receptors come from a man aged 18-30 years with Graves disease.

The CDR3 nucleotides read TGCAGTGCTTTTAGCGGGAGTGGGCCCAGTGCAGCCAAAAACATTCAGTACTTC. This translates into CSAFSGSGPSAAKNIQYF. The chain couples TRBV20-1 to TRBJ2-4; TRBD2 agrees at 9 bases. The CDR3 sequence is 18 residues long. Unmatched junction bases numbered 14, after V lost 5 bases and J lost 0 bases. Germline CDR1 is DFQATT and CDR2 is SNEGSKA (reference sequence).

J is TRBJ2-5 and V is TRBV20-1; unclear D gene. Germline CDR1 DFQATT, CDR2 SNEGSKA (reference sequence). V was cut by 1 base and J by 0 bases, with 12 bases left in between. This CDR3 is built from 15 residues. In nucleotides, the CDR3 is TGCAGTGCTAGAGGCCGCCCTGAGAACCAAGAGACCCAGTACTTC. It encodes CSARGRPENQETQYF.

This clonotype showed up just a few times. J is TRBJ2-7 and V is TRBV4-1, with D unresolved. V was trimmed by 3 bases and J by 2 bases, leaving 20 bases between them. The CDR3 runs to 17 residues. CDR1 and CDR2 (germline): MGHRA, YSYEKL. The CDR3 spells CASSQPSRDIPTYEQYF. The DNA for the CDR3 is TGCGCCAGCAGCCAGCCTTCCCGCGACATACCGACCTACGAGCAGTACTTC.

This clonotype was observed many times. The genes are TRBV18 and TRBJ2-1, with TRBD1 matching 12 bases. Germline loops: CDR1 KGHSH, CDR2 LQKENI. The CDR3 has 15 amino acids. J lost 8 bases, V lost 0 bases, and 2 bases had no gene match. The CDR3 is CASSPPGQGADEQFF. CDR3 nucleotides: TGTGCCAGCTCACCACCGGGACAGGGGGCCGATGAGCAGTTCTTC. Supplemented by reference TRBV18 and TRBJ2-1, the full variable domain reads NAGVMQNPRHLVRRRGQEARLRCSPMKGHSHVYWYRQLPEEGLKFMVYLQKENIIDESGMPKERFSAEFPKEGPSILRIQQVVRGDSAAYFCASSPPGQGADEQFFGPGTRLTVL.

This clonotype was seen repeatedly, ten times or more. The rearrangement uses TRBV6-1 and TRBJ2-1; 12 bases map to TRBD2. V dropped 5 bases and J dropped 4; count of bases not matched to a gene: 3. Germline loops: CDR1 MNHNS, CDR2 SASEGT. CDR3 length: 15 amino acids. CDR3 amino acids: CASSNGLAGYNEQFF. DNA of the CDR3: TGTGCCAGCAGTAACGGACTAGCGGGATACAATGAGCAGTTCTTC.

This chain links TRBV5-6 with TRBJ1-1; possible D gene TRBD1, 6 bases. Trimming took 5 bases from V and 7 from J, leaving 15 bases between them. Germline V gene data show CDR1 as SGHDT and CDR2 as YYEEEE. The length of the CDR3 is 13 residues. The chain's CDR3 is CASSWAQGFEAFF. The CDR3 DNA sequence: TGTGCCAGCAGTTGGGCCCAGGGGTTTGAAGCTTTCTTT.

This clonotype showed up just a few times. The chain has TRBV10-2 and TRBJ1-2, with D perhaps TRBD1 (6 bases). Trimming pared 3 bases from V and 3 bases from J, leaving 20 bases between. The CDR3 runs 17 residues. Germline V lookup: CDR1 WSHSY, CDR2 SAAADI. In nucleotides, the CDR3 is TGCGCCAGCAGTGATGAGGGGGTACGAGCAACGGACTATGGCTACACCTTC. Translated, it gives CASSDEGVRATDYGYTF.

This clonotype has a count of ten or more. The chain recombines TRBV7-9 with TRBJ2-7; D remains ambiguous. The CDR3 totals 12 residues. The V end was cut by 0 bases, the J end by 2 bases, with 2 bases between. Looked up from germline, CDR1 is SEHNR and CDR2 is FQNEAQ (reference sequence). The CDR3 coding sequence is TGTGCCAGCAGCTTAGCAGCCTACGAGCAGTACTTC. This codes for CASSLAAYEQYF.

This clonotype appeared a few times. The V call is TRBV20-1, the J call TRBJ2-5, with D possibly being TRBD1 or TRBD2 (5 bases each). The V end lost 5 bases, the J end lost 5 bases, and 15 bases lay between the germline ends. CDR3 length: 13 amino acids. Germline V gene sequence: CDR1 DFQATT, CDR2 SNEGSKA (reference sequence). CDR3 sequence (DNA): TGCAGTGCTCCAGCCCCCGGGGCGGAGACCCAGTACTTC. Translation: CSAPAPGAETQYF.

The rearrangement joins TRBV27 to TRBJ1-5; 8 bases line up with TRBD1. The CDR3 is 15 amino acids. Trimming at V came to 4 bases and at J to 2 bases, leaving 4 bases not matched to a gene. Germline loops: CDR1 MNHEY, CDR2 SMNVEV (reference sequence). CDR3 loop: CASSSRGLGNQPQHF. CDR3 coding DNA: TGTGCCAGCAGTTCCAGGGGGCTGGGCAATCAGCCCCAGCATTTT.

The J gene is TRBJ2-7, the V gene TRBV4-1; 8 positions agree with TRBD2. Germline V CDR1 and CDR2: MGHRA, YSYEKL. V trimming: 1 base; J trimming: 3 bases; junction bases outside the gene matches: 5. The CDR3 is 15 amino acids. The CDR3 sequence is CASSQVDSGIYEQYF. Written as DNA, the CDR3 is TGCGCCAGCAGCCAAGTTGATAGCGGGATCTACGAGCAGTACTTC.

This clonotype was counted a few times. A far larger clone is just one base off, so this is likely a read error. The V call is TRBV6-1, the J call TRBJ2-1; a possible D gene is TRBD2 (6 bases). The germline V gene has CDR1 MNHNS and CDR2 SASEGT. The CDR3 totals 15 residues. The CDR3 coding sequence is TGTGCCAGCAGTGAAGCTAGCGGCTCCTACAATGAGCAGCTCTTC. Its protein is CASSEASGSYNEQLF.

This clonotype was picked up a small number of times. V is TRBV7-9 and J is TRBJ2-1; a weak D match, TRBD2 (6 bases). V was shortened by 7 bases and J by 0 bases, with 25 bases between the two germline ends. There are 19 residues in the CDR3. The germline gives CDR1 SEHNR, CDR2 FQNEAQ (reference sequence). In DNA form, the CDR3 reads TGTGCCAGCACCCCAGCTTATTCCCCGGGAGAGATCTCCTACAATGAGCAGTTCTTC. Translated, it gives CASTPAYSPGEISYNEQFF.

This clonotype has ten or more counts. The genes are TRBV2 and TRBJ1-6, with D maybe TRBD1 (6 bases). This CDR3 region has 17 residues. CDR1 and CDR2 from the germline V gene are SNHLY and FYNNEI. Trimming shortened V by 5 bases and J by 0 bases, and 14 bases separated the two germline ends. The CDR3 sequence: CASSPQGRGSYNSPLHF. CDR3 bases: TGTGCCAGCAGTCCACAGGGAAGAGGCTCCTATAATTCACCCCTCCACTTT.

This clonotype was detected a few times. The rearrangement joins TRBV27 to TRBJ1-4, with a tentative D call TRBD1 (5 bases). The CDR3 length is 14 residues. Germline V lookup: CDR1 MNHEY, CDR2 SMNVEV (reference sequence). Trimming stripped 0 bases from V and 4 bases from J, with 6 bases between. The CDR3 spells CASSLSDSNEKLFF. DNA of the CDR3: TGTGCCAGCAGTTTATCAGACAGTAATGAAAAACTGTTTTTT.

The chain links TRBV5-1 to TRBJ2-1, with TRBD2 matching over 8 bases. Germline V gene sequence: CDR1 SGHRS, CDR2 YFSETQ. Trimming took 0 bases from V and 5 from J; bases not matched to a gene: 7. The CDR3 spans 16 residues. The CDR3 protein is CASSLGGLDSDNEQFF. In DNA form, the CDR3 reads TGCGCCAGCAGCTTGGGGGGACTAGATTCGGACAATGAGCAGTTCTTC.

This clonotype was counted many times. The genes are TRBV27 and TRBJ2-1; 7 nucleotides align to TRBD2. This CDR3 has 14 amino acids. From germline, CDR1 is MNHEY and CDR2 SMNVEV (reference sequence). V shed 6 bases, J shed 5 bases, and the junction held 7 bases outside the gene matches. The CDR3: CASRAGTIDNEQFF. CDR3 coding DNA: TGTGCCAGCAGAGCCGGGACTATCGACAATGAGCAGTTCTTC.

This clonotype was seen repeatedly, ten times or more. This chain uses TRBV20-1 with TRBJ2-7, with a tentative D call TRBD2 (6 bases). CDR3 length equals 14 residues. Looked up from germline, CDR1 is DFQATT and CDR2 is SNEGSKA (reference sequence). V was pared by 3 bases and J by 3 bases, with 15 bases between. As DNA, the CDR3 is TGCAGTGCTAGCTCGGGGGTATGGAACTACGAGCAGTACTTC. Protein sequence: CSASSGVWNYEQYF.